The table lists the clone carrying this T cell receptor beta chain with a few counts. Germline trimming cut 5 bases from V and 1 base from J; bases unmatched to any gene: 8. The CDR3 is made up of 15 amino acids. This entry is derived from a study of identical twins. TCRdb independently ran MiXCR on the 5' RACE reads; one entry per CDR3 protein. Here the sample spans approximately 190,000 distinct CDR3 sequences, about a sixth being singletons. These data were likewise used in another study, on T cells expressing NK-cell markers. That paper states: Seven of the eight sequenced donors were classified as HCMV-seropositive, and one was classified as seronegative.

This receptor was identified in a woman aged 18-29 years in good health. The source material was CD8+ T cells sorted from blood. V gene TRBV12-3 or TRBV12-4 combines with J gene TRBJ2-7; 7 nucleotides match TRBD2. CDR3: CASSPFGGGSYEQYF. The CDR3, as DNA: TGTGCCAGCAGTCCTTTTGGGGGGGGATCCTACGAGCAGTACTTC.